This T cell receptor (beta chain) is drawn from a study of OX40 agonist ivuxolimab in advanced cancers. Across the study: Dose-escalation patients' cancers were hepatocellular carcinoma, melanoma, renal cell or head and neck cancer. Findings and caveats of the study: What antigens the expanded peripheral T cells recognized was never established. At 0.1 to 3.0 mg/kg and by week 6, clonal expansion occurred in CD4+ and CD8+ blood T cells.

Enrollment shut out patients with autoimmune disease history or systemic immunosuppression. A note on this clone: Its antigen remains unidentified.

TCRdb's copy holds only in-frame clones and misses some; the assay was immunoSEQ multiplex PCR. The sample carries roughly 34,000 clones, 80% recorded once. The CDR3 sequence is 16 residues long. The chain is built from TRBV21-1 and TRBJ2-2; the table assigns TRBD1, which was not confirmed against the DNA. TRBV21-1 is deemed a pseudogene. The TCR originated in an adult with an advanced solid tumor such as melanoma, head and neck, liver or kidney cancer. Sequenced material: CD4+ or CD8+ T cells sorted from blood, taken in a trial of the OX40 agonist ivuxolimab. As DNA, the CDR3 is TGTGCCAGCAGCAAGCTATGGGACAGCGCAAAAGGGGAGCTGTTTTTT. It encodes CASSKLWDSAKGELFF.